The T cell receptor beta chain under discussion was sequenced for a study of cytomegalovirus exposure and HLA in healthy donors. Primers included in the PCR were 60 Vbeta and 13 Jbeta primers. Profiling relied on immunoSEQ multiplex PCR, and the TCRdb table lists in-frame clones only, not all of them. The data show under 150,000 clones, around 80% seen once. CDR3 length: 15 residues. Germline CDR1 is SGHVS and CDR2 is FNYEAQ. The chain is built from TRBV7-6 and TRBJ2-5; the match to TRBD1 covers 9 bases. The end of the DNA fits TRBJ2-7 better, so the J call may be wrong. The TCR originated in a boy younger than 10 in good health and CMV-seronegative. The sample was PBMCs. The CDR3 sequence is CASSFGGTGFTEQYF. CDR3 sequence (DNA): TGTGCCAGCAGCTTCGGGGGGACAGGGTTTACCGAGCAGTACTTC.